This T cell receptor beta chain was found in a study of shared clonotypes between healthy human individuals. Trimming at V came to 4 bases and at J to 3 bases, leaving 6 bases not matched to a gene. The CDR3 sequence is 14 residues long. The germline V gene encodes CDR1 SGHRS and CDR2 YFSETQ. Findings and limits, study-wide: The researchers took only blood, and tissue repertoires probably look different.

The protocol was immunoSEQ multiplex PCR, while the TCRdb copy is restricted to in-frame clones and leaves out a portion. The sample has 700,000 to 950,000 clones; 96% are singletons. A remark on this clone: What it recognizes is unknown.

Naive CD8 cells lacked CD45RO, underwent positive selection for CCR7 and left out terminally differentiated effector memory CD45RA+ cells. V usage is TRBV5-1 and J usage is TRBJ2-5, with TRBD2 matching 7 bases. This sequence originates from a man younger than 40 in good health. The specimen sequenced was naive CD8+ T cells sorted from blood. CDR3 sequence: CASSTGGGEETQYF. The CDR3 DNA follows: TGCGCCAGCAGCACCGGGGGAGGGGAAGAGACCCAGTACTTC.